The 13 T cell receptor beta chains below come from one sample, sequenced in a study of blood T cell repertoires in COVID-19. The repertoire was sequenced with immunoSEQ multiplex PCR; TCRdb's copy has only in-frame clones and lacks some. The sample lists more than 250,000 clones, around 87% occurring once. Sequenced material: PBMCs or T cells enriched from blood (not recorded which). The receptors stem from a woman younger than 45 who had recovered from COVID-19.

The V and J genes are TRBV7-2 and TRBJ2-5; maybe TRBD2 (5 bases). From germline, CDR1 is SGHTA and CDR2 FQGNSA. Deletions cut 3 bases from V and 5 bases from J, with 13 bases between. This CDR3 has 14 residues. The CDR3 bases are TGTGCCAGCAGCTTTCAGCGACTAAGCGAGACCCAGTACTTC. It codes for CASSFQRLSETQYF.

The chain has TRBV2 and TRBJ2-1; 7 bases align to TRBD1. Germline CDR1 and CDR2: SNHLY and FYNNEI. With 6 bases clipped from V and 0 bases from J, the junction kept 8 bases outside the gene matches. The CDR3 consists of 16 residues. CDR3 DNA sequence: TGTGCCAGCAGACAGGGGATGGAGATCTCCTACAATGAGCAGTTCTTC. It codes for CASRQGMEISYNEQFF.

The J gene is TRBJ2-1, the V gene TRBV9; possible D gene TRBD2, 7 bases. Trimming removed 4 bases at V and 8 bases at J, with 19 bases between. This CDR3 is 15 amino acids long. Germline values: CDR1 SGDLS, CDR2 YYNGEE. The CDR3 nucleotides are TGTGCCAGCAGCTCCCTGCCGGGGGGCCTTCATGAGCAGTTCTTC. Translating it yields CASSSLPGGLHEQFF.

The chain is built from TRBV12-3 or TRBV12-4 and TRBJ1-1; D not resolved. With 1 base removed from V and 4 bases from J, the gap between germline ends came to 7 bases. This CDR3 comprises 13 residues. In DNA, the CDR3 is TGTGCCAGCAGTTTAGTTCTCGTCACTGAAGCTTTCTTT. This gives the protein CASSLVLVTEAFF.

This clone has a handful of counts. The V call is TRBV4-1, the J call TRBJ2-2; TRBD2 aligns across 14 bases. Germline assignment: CDR1 MGHRA and CDR2 YSYEKL. After removal of 3 bases from V and 5 bases from J, the junction contained 17 bases not matched to a gene. The CDR3 loop spans 21 amino acids. CDR3 region: CASSHEGLAGGTQGPTGELFF. The CDR3 nucleotides are TGCGCCAGCAGCCACGAAGGACTAGCGGGGGGCACACAAGGGCCGACCGGGGAGCTGTTTTTT.

V gene TRBV5-1 combines with J gene TRBJ2-7; 13 positions agree with TRBD2. The CDR3 extends over 14 amino acids. V was clipped by 4 bases and J by 4 bases; unmatched bases: 2. The germline V gene has CDR1 SGHRS and CDR2 YFSETQ. The CDR3 DNA reads TGCGCCAGCAGCCAGGGACTAGCGGGGTACGAGCAGTACTTC. Its translation is CASSQGLAGYEQYF.

The chain links TRBV27 to TRBJ2-7, with TRBD2 identical over 9 bases. From germline, CDR1 is MNHEY and CDR2 SMNVEV (reference sequence). J gave up 5 bases and V 3 bases, and 14 bases lay outside the gene matches. The CDR3 is made up of 17 amino acids. The CDR3 coding sequence is TGTGCCAGCAGTTTGTCAGCGGGGGGCACGAGTTTCGACGAGCAGTACTTC. Its protein product is CASSLSAGGTSFDEQYF.

The chain joins TRBV9 to TRBJ2-1, with D possibly being TRBD2 (5 bases). The V end was cut by 0 bases, the J end by 3 bases, with 10 bases between. The germline CDR1 and CDR2 sequences are SGDLS and YYNGEE. This CDR3 has 15 amino acids. The CDR3 coding sequence is TGTGCCAGCAGCGTAGATCTAGCCTTCTACAATGAGCAGTTCTTC. Translation gives CASSVDLAFYNEQFF.

This clone appeared a few times. The rearrangement uses TRBV2 and TRBJ1-2; TRBD1 matches 10 bases. The germline V gene has CDR1 SNHLY and CDR2 FYNNEI. This CDR3 has 14 amino acids. V lost 6 bases, J lost 3 bases, and 4 bases stayed unmatched. The CDR3 region has the DNA TGTGCCAGCAGGGGACAGGGGTTTTACTATGGCTACACCTTC. Translation: CASRGQGFYYGYTF.

V usage is TRBV29-1 and J usage is TRBJ1-2; D possibly corresponds to TRBD1 (5 bases). CDR3 length: 15 residues. Germline V gives CDR1 SQVTM, CDR2 ANQGSEA. V shed 0 bases and J shed 4 bases, with 15 bases lying between them. The CDR3 bases are TGCAGCGTTGAAGATGGGCAGGGCCCGTTCTATGGCTACACCTTC. It specifies CSVEDGQGPFYGYTF.

The count of this clone is one. This rearrangement joins TRBV20-1 to TRBJ1-1; TRBD1 agrees at 7 bases. Germline values: CDR1 DFQATT, CDR2 SNEGSKA (reference sequence). The V gene end was trimmed by 3 bases and the J gene end by 10 bases; junction bases not matched to a gene: 5. This CDR3 is 11 amino acids long. The DNA of the CDR3 is TGCAGTGCTAGTCCCTCAGGGGGAGCTTTCTTT. Translation: CSASPSGGAFF.

This chain links TRBV6-5 with TRBJ1-2; D may be TRBD1 (5 bases). The V end was cut by 2 bases, the J end by 7 bases, with 17 bases between. The germline V gene encodes CDR1 MNHEY and CDR2 SVGAGI. This CDR3 region has 15 residues. The CDR3 DNA reads TGTGCCAGCAGTTACACCGGTCGTGCGGGGGGTGGCTACACCTTC. Amino acids: CASSYTGRAGGGYTF.

The chain is built from TRBV15 and TRBJ1-3, with unresolved D. The germline V and J ends were trimmed by 0 bases and 0 bases, with 6 bases remaining between them. Germline V lookup: CDR1 LNHNV, CDR2 YYDKDF (reference sequence). The CDR3 runs 15 residues. The CDR3 region is CATSRDRVSGNTIYF. DNA for the CDR3: TGTGCCACCAGCAGAGATCGGGTCTCTGGAAACACCATATATTTT.